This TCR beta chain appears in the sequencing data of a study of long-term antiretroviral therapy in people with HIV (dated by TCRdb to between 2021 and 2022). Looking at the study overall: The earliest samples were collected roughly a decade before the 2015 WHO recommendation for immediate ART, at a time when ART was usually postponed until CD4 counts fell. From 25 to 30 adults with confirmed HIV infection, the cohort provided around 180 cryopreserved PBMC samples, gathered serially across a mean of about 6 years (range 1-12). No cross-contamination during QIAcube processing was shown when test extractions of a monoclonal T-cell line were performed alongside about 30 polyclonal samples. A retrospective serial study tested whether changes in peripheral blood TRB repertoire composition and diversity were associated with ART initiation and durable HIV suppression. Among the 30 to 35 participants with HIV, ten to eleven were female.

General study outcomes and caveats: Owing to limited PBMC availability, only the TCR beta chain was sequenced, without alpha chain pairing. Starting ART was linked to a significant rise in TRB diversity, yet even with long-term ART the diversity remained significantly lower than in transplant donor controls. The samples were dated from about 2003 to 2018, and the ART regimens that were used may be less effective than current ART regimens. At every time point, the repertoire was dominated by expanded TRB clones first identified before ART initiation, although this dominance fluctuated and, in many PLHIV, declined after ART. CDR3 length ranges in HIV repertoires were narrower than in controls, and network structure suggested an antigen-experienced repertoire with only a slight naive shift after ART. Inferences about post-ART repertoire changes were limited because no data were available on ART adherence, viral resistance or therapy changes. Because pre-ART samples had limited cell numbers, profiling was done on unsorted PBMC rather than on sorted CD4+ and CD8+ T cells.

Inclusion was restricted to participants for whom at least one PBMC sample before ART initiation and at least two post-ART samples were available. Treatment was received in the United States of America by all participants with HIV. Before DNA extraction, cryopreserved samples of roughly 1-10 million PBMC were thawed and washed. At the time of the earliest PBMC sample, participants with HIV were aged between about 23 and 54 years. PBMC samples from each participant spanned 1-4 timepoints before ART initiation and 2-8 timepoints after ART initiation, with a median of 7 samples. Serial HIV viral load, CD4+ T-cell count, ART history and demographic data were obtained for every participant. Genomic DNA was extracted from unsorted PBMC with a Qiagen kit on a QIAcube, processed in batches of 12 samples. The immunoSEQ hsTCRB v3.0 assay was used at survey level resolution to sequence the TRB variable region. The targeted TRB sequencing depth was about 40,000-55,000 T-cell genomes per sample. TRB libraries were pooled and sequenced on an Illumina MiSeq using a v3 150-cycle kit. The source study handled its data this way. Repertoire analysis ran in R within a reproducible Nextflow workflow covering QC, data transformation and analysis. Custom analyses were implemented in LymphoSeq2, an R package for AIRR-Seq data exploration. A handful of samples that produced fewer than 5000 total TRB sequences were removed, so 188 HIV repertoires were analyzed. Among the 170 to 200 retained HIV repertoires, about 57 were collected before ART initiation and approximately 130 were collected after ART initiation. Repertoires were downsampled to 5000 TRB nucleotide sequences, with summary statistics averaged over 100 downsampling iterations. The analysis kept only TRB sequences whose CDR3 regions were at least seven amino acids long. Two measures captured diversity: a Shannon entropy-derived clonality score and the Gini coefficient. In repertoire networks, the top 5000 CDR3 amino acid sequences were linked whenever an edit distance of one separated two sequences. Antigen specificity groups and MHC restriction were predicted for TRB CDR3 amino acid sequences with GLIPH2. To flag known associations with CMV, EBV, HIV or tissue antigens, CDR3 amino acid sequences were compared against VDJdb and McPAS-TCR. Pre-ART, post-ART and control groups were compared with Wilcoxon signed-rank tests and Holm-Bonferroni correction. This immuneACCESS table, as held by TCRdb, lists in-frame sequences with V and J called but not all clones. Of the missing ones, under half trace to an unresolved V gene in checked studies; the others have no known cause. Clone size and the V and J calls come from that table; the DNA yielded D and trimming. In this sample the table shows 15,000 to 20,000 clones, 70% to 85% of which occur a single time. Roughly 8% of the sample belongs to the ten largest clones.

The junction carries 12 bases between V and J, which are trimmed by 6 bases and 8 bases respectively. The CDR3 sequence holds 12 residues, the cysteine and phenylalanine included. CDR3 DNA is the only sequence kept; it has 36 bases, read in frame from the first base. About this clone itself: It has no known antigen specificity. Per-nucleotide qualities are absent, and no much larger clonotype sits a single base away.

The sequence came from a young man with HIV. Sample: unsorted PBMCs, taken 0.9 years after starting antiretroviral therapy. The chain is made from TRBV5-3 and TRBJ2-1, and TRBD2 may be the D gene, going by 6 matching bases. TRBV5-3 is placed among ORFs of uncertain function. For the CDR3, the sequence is CARNNSGDEQFF. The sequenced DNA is TGTGCCAGAAACAATAGCGGTGATGAGCAGTTCTTC.